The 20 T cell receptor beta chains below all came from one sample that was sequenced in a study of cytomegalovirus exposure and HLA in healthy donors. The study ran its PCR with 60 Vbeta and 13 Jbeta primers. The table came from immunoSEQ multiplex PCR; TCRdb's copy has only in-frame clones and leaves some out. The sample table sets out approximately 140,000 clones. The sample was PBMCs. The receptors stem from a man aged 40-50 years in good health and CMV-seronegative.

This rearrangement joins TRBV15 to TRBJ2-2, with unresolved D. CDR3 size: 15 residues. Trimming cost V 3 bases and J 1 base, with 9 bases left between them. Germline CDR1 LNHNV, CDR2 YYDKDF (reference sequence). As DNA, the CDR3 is TGTGCCACCAGCAGGAGGAGAGAGAACACCGGGGAGCTGTTTTTT. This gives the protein CATSRRRENTGELFF.

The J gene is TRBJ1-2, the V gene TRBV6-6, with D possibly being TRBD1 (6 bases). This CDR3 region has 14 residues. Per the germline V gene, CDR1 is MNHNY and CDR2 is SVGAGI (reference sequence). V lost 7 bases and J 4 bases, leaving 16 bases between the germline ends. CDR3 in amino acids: CASIEGGEAYGYTF. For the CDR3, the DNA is TGTGCCAGCATCGAGGGGGGGGAGGCCTATGGCTACACCTTC.

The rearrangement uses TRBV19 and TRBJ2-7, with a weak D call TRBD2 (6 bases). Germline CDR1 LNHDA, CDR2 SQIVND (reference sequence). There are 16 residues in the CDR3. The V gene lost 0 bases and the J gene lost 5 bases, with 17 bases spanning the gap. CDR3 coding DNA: TGTGCCAGTAGTATAGATCATCGGGGGAAGATGCACGAGCAGTACTTC. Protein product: CASSIDHRGKMHEQYF. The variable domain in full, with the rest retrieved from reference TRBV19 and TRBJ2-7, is DGGITQSPKYLFRKEGQNVTLSCEQNLNHDAMYWYRQDPGQGLRLIYYSQIVNDFQKGDIAEGYSVSREKKESFPLTVTSAQKNPTAFYLCASSIDHRGKMHEQYFGPGTRLTVT.

DNA for the CDR3: TGTGCCAGCAAAGCCCAGCGGGGGAAAGGCGGGGAGCTGTTTTTT. It codes for CASKAQRGKGGELFF. This chain links TRBV28 with TRBJ2-2, with 8 bases that match TRBD2. Looked up from germline, CDR1 is MDHEN and CDR2 is SYDVKM. The trim removed 7 bases at V and 7 bases at J, leaving 11 bases unmatched. This CDR3 has 15 residues. Full variable domain (rest looked up from reference TRBV28 and TRBJ2-2): DVKVTQSSRYLVKRTGEKVFLECVQDMDHENMFWYRQDPGLGLRLIYFSYDVKMKEKGDIPEGYSVSREKKERFSLILESASTNQTSMYLCASKAQRGKGGELFFGEGSRLTVL.

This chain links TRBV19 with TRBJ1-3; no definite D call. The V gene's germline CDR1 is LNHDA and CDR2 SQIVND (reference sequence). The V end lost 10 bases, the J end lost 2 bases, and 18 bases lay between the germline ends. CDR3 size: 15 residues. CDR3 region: CATSRLKSPGNTIYF. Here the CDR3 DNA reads TGTGCCACCTCCAGGTTAAAATCGCCTGGAAACACCATATATTTT.

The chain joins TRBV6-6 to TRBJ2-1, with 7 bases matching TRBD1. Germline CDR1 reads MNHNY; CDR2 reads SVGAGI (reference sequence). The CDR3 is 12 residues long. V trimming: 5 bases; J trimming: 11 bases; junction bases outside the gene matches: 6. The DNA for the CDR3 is TGTGCCAGCAGTCCAAGGGGGCTTAAGCAGTTCTTC. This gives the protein CASSPRGLKQFF.

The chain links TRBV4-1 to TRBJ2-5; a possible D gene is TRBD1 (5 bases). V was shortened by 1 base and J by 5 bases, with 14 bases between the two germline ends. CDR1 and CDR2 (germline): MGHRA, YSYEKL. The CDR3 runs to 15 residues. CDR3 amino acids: CASSQVQGAQETQYF. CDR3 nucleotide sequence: TGCGCCAGCAGCCAAGTCCAGGGTGCTCAGGAGACCCAGTACTTC.

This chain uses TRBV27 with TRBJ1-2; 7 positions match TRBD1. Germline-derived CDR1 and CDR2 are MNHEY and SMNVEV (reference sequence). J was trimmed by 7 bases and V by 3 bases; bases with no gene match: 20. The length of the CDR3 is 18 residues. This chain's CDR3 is CASSFSSGVRQGVGGYTF. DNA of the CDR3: TGTGCCAGCAGTTTTTCTTCGGGGGTTCGGCAGGGGGTAGGTGGCTACACCTTC.

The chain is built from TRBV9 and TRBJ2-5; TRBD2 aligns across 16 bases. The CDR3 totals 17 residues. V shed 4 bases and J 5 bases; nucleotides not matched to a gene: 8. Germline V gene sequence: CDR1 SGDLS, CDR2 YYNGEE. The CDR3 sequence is CASSSGLAGGHVETQYF. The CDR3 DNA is TGTGCCAGCAGCTCGGGACTAGCGGGGGGGCATGTGGAGACCCAGTACTTC.

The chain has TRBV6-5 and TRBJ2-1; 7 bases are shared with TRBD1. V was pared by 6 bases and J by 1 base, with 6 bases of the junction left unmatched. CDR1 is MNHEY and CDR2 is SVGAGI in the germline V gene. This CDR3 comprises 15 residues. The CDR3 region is CASSSTGMSYNEQFF. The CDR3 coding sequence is TGTGCCAGCAGCTCGACAGGGATGTCCTACAATGAGCAGTTCTTC.

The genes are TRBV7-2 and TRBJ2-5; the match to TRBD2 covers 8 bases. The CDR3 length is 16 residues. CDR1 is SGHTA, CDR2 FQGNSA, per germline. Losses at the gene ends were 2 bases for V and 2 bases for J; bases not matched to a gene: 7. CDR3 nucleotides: TGTGCCAGCAGCTTAAGCGCCAGCGGGGGACAAGAGACCCAGTACTTC. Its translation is CASSLSASGGQETQYF.

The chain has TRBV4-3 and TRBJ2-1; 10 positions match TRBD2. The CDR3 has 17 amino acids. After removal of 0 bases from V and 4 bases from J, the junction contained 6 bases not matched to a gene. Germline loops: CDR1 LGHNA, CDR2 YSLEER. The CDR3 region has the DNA TGCGCCAGCAGCCAAGAATCCTCTAGCGGGGGATACAATGAGCAGTTCTTC. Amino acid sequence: CASSQESSSGGYNEQFF.

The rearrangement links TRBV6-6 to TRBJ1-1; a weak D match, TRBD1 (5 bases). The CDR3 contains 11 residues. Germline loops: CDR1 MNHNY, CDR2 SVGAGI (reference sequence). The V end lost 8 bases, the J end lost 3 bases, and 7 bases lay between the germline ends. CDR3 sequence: CASSGHTEAFF. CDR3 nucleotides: TGTGCCAGCTCAGGGCACACTGAAGCTTTCTTT.

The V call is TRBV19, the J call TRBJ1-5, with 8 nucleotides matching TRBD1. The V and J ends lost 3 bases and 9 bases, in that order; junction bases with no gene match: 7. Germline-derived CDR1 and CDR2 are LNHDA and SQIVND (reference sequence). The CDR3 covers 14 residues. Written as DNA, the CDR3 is TGTGCCAGTAGTATTGGACAGGGCGCCAGGCCCCAGCATTTT. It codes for CASSIGQGARPQHF.

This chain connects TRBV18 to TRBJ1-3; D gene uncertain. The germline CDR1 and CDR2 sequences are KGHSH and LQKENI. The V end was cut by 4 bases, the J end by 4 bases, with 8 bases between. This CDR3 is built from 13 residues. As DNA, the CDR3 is TGTGCCAGCTCACAGGGAGGAGGAAACACCATATATTTT. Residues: CASSQGGGNTIYF. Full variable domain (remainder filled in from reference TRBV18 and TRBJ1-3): NAGVMQNPRHLVRRRGQEARLRCSPMKGHSHVYWYRQLPEEGLKFMVYLQKENIIDESGMPKERFSAEFPKEGPSILRIQQVVRGDSAAYFCASSQGGGNTIYFGEGSWLTVV.

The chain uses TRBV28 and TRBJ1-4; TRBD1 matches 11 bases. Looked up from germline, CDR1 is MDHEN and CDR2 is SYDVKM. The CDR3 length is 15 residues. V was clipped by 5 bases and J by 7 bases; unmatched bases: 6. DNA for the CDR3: TGTGCCAGCAGTCACCCCGGGACAGGGGGTGAAAAACTGTTTTTT. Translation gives CASSHPGTGGEKLFF.

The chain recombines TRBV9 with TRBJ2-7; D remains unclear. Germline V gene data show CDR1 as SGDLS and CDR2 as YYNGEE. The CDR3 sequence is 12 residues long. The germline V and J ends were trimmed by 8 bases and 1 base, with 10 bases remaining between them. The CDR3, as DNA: TGTGCCAGTGTGACATGGTCCTACGAGCAGTACTTC. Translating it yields CASVTWSYEQYF.

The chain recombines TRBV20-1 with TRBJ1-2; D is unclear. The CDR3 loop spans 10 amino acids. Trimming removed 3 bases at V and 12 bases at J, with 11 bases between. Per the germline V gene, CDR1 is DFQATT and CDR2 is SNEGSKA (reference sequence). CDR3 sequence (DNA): TGCAGTGCTAGGAGGTTGGGTCACACCTTC. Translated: CSARRLGHTF.

DNA for the CDR3: TGCGCCAGCAGCTTGGGCGGGGCACCCTACAATGAGCAGTTCTTC. Translation: CASSLGGAPYNEQFF. This chain joins TRBV5-1 and TRBJ2-1; weak D call: TRBD2 (6 bases). Per germline, CDR1 SGHRS and CDR2 YFSETQ. V was clipped by 0 bases and J by 2 bases, with 9 bases between them. The CDR3 runs to 15 residues.

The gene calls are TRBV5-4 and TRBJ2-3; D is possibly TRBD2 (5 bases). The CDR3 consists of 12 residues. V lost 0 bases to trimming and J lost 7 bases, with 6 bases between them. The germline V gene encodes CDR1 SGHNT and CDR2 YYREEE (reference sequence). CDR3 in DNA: TGTGCCAGCAGCTTGGCGGGGAATACGCAGTATTTT. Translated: CASSLAGNTQYF.